What follows are 32 T cell receptor beta chains derived from one specimen sequenced in a study of T cells in Graves' hyperthyroidism and ophthalmopathy. The TCR beta CDR3 regions underwent amplification using RNA transcripts as the source. The study used the HTBI primer set for a first-round RT-PCR of the TCR CDR3. TCRdb re-derived calls from the multiplex PCR reads in MiXCR, one entry per CDR3 protein. The data contain about 690,000 distinct CDR3 sequences, 15% to 20% of them singletons. The sample taken for sequencing was blood. All receptors come from a man aged 45-60 years with Graves' hyperthyroidism.

This clonotype occurred many times. The V gene is TRBV2, the J gene TRBJ2-2; the D gene is possibly TRBD2 (6 bases). Trimming pared 6 bases from V and 1 base from J, leaving 9 bases between. This CDR3 comprises 14 residues. From germline, CDR1 is SNHLY and CDR2 FYNNEI. Here the CDR3 DNA reads TGTGCCAGCAGGGGTAGCGGGAACACCGGGGAGCTGTTTTTT. Encoded protein: CASRGSGNTGELFF.

This clonotype was picked up many times. The CDR3 region is CASRGTRGPLNTEAFF. For the CDR3, the DNA is TGTGCCAGCAGGGGTACCAGAGGTCCCCTGAACACTGAAGCTTTCTTT. The chain recombines TRBV28 with TRBJ1-1; D gene ambiguous. Between the trimmed V and J ends, which lost 6 bases and 0 bases, there was a span of 17 bases. The germline V gene has CDR1 MDHEN and CDR2 SYDVKM. CDR3 length equals 16 residues.

This clonotype has a count of ten or more. V usage is TRBV6-2 or TRBV6-3 and J usage is TRBJ1-2, with TRBD1 matching over 9 bases. J was trimmed by 8 bases and V by 5 bases; bases with no gene match: 9. The CDR3 extends over 14 amino acids. CDR1 is MNHEY, CDR2 SVGEGT, per germline. CDR3 bases: TGTGCCAGCAGTCTACCGGGACAGGGACGGGGCTACACCTTC. Its protein product is CASSLPGQGRGYTF.

This clonotype has a count of ten or more. The rearrangement links TRBV19 to TRBJ1-1, with TRBD1 matching over 12 bases. This CDR3 spans 16 amino acids. The trim removed 6 bases at V and 5 bases at J, leaving 10 bases unmatched. The V gene's germline CDR1 is LNHDA and CDR2 SQIVND (reference sequence). The CDR3 loop reads CASSQSRDRGLTEAFF. Written as DNA, the CDR3 is TGTGCCAGTAGCCAAAGCCGGGACAGGGGGCTTACTGAAGCTTTCTTT.

This clonotype was counted many times. The chain uses TRBV24-1 and TRBJ2-7; 7 nucleotides line up with TRBD2. The germline V gene encodes CDR1 KGHDR and CDR2 SFDVKD. The CDR3 is 14 residues long. V lost 2 bases and J lost 2; bases outside the gene matches: 2. The CDR3 DNA reads as TGTGCCACCAGTGATTCGGGAGGAGCCTACGAGCAGTACTTC. Residues: CATSDSGGAYEQYF.

The rearrangement uses TRBV18 and TRBJ2-2; TRBD1 is a possible D gene (6 bases). Germline CDR1 is KGHSH and CDR2 is LQKENI. This CDR3 is 15 amino acids long. Deletions cut 2 bases from V and 2 bases from J, with 9 bases between. For the CDR3, the DNA is TGTGCCAGCTCACCATCACAGGGCAACACCGGGGAGCTGTTTTTT. Protein sequence: CASSPSQGNTGELFF.

This clonotype was seen at least ten times. J is TRBJ2-5 and V is TRBV27; the match to TRBD2 covers 9 bases. The germline CDR1 and CDR2 sequences are MNHEY and SMNVEV (reference sequence). The CDR3 spans 16 residues. After removal of 6 bases from V and 5 bases from J, the junction contained 13 bases not matched to a gene. CDR3 loop: CASSLAGVLSTETQYF. CDR3 nucleotides: TGTGCCAGCAGCTTAGCGGGAGTTTTATCAACGGAGACCCAGTACTTC.

This clonotype was seen at least ten times. This chain joins TRBV27 and TRBJ1-1, with a tentative D call TRBD1 (6 bases). Germline CDR1 is MNHEY and CDR2 is SMNVEV (reference sequence). The ends were cut back, 0 bases at V and 1 base at J, with 12 bases in the middle. The CDR3 is 16 residues long. CDR3 region: CASSLSQLGANTEAFF. In DNA form, the CDR3 reads TGTGCCAGCAGTTTATCACAGCTGGGGGCGAACACTGAAGCTTTCTTT.

This clonotype was recorded a few times. The J gene is TRBJ1-1, the V gene TRBV11-2, with D perhaps matching TRBD1 (5 bases). This CDR3 region has 15 residues. V was trimmed by 4 bases and J by 11 bases, leaving 23 bases between them. Per the germline V gene, CDR1 is SGHAT and CDR2 is FQNNGV. DNA of the CDR3: TGTGCCAGCAGCTCATTTGTGGGGCAGACAGAAGCGGCTTTCTTT. Amino acid sequence: CASSSFVGQTEAAFF.

The table lists this clonotype with a few counts. CDR3 sequence (DNA): TGCAGTACCAGAGGAGCGGGAGGGCCGATCGAGCAGTACTTC. Its translation: CSTRGAGGPIEQYF. V and J are TRBV20-1 and TRBJ2-7; the match to TRBD2 covers 10 bases. CDR1 is DFQATT and CDR2 is SNEGSKA in the germline V gene (reference sequence). There are 14 residues in the CDR3. With 8 bases clipped from V and 6 bases from J, the junction kept 13 bases outside the gene matches.

The chain employs TRBV28 and TRBJ2-7, with 8 bases identical to TRBD1. CDR3 length equals 15 residues. V shed 8 bases and J 4 bases; nucleotides not matched to a gene: 13. CDR1 is MDHEN and CDR2 is SYDVKM in the germline V gene. The CDR3 bases are TGTGCCAGCGGGCACCTGGACAGGGACCCTTACGAGCAGTACTTC. Its protein product is CASGHLDRDPYEQYF.

This clonotype was seen more than once but under ten times. The chain uses TRBV4-2 and TRBJ1-1; no clear D. The V and J ends lost 3 bases and 5 bases respectively, with 19 bases between them. The V gene's germline CDR1 is LGHNA and CDR2 YNFKEQ. The CDR3 spans 16 residues. The CDR3 nucleotides read TGTGCCAGCAGCCAGACCCAAGAGGCGGGGATTACTGAAGCTTTCTTT. As protein: CASSQTQEAGITEAFF.

This clonotype was recorded at least ten times. The V gene is TRBV6-1, the J gene TRBJ2-5; D remains unclear. V was cut by 6 bases and J by 5 bases, with 7 bases left in between. This CDR3 has 11 residues. CDR1 and CDR2 from the germline V gene are MNHNS and SASEGT. DNA for the CDR3: TGTGCCAGCAGGACGGGTGAGACCCAGTACTTC. Protein: CASRTGETQYF.

The J gene is TRBJ2-1, the V gene TRBV2, with TRBD2 matching over 12 bases. Germline V gene data show CDR1 as SNHLY and CDR2 as FYNNEI. V dropped 7 bases and J dropped 9; count of bases not matched to a gene: 4. The CDR3 totals 13 residues. For the CDR3, the DNA is TGTGCCAGCATTTCGACTAGCGGGAGTGAGCAGTTCTTC. Amino acids: CASISTSGSEQFF.

This clonotype was recorded many times. The chain has TRBV7-2 and TRBJ2-1, with D possibly called TRBD1 or TRBD2 (5 bases each). CDR3 length: 13 amino acids. CDR1 is SGHTA, CDR2 FQGNSA, per germline. Trimming took off 3 bases at V and 10 bases at J, with 13 bases between the two ends. This CDR3 reads CASSFRGASEQFF. As DNA, the CDR3 is TGTGCCAGCAGCTTTAGAGGGGCCAGCGAGCAGTTCTTC.

This clonotype appeared a few times. A read error may explain this, as a much larger clone is one base away. V usage is TRBV7-9 and J usage is TRBJ2-1; 10 bases align to TRBD1. The J call may be wrong; the DNA end is better matched by TRBJ2-7. The CDR3 contains 16 residues. Germline V lookup: CDR1 SEHNR, CDR2 FQNEAQ (reference sequence). In DNA form, the CDR3 reads TGTGCCAGCAGCCCGCCGGGACAGGGGATCTACAATGAGCAGTACTTC. It yields the protein CASSPPGQGIYNEQYF.

The chain links TRBV7-9 to TRBJ2-3; 8 nucleotides align to TRBD1. The CDR3 runs 15 residues. CDR1 and CDR2 from the germline V gene are SEHNR and FQNEAQ (reference sequence). The V gene end was trimmed by 5 bases and the J gene end by 0 bases; junction bases not matched to a gene: 4. CDR3 in DNA: TGTGCCAGCAGCCCCTGGACAGGGAGCACAGATACGCAGTATTTT. Amino acid sequence: CASSPWTGSTDTQYF.

This clonotype showed up just a few times. The chain employs TRBV28 and TRBJ1-5; the D is unclear. This CDR3 has 12 residues. CDR1 is MDHEN, CDR2 SYDVKM, per germline. Trimming pared 5 bases from V and 7 bases from J, leaving 9 bases between. CDR3: CASSPFTQPQHF. DNA of the CDR3: TGTGCCAGCAGTCCCTTTACCCAGCCCCAGCATTTT.

This clonotype was seen only a few times. The chain is built from TRBV6-5 and TRBJ2-2, with 8 bases lining up with TRBD1. The CDR3 is 16 residues long. CDR1 and CDR2 from the germline V gene are MNHEY and SVGAGI. The J segment lost 0 bases and the V segment lost 6 bases, leaving 6 bases of the junction unmatched. The CDR3 bases are TGTGCCAGCAGCTTAACAGGGGGAACGAACACCGGGGAGCTGTTTTTT. Protein sequence: CASSLTGGTNTGELFF.

The rearrangement uses TRBV5-1 and TRBJ2-1; 7 nucleotides match TRBD2. The CDR3 is 16 residues long. CDR1 SGHRS and CDR2 YFSETQ come from the germline V gene. The V gene end was trimmed by 0 bases and the J gene end by 9 bases; junction bases not matched to a gene: 12. CDR3: CASSLARGRVGFEQFF. CDR3 nucleotides: TGCGCCAGCAGCTTGGCGCGGGGGAGGGTAGGTTTTGAGCAGTTCTTC.

To note about this clonotype: A much larger clone differs by one base, so this may be a read error. The chain recombines TRBV10-1 with TRBJ2-7; the D call may be TRBD1 or TRBD2 (5 bases each). Trimming shortened V by 3 bases and J by 6 bases, and 9 bases separated the two germline ends. Germline V gives CDR1 WNHNN, CDR2 SYGVQD (reference sequence). CDR3 length equals 12 residues. DNA for the CDR3: TGCGCCAGCAGTGAATCGGGGCTCGAGCAGTACTTC. This sequence encodes CASSESGLEQYF.

This clonotype was counted many times. The chain links TRBV27 to TRBJ1-2; the match to TRBD1 covers 10 bases. The CDR3 extends over 15 amino acids. The germline V gene encodes CDR1 MNHEY and CDR2 SMNVEV (reference sequence). Trimming took 8 bases from V and 1 from J; bases not matched to a gene: 7. The CDR3 loop reads CASRDRGIFNYGYTF. The CDR3 DNA follows: TGTGCCAGCCGGGACAGGGGCATTTTTAACTATGGCTACACCTTC.

This clonotype has at least ten counts. The chain links TRBV2 to TRBJ1-2; TRBD1 matches at 9 bases. Looked up from germline, CDR1 is SNHLY and CDR2 is FYNNEI. The CDR3 has 14 amino acids. The trim removed 6 bases at V and 2 bases at J, leaving 4 bases unmatched. CDR3 in DNA: TGTGCCAGCAGCCGGACAGGGGCCAACTATGGCTACACCTTC. Its translation is CASSRTGANYGYTF.

The sample holds a few counts of this clonotype. The chain has TRBV9 and TRBJ2-2; TRBD1 might be the D (6 bases). V was clipped by 3 bases and J by 7 bases, with 16 bases between them. Germline V gene sequence: CDR1 SGDLS, CDR2 YYNGEE. The CDR3 totals 15 residues. In DNA, the CDR3 is TGTGCCAGCAGCGGACAACAGGGTTACGGCGGGGAGCTGTTTTTT. As protein: CASSGQQGYGGELFF. The variable domain in full, completed from reference TRBV9 and TRBJ2-2, reads DSGVTQTPKHLITATGQRVTLRCSPRSGDLSVYWYQQSLDQGLQFLIQYYNGEERAKGNILERFSAQQFPDLHSELNLSSLELGDSALYFCASSGQQGYGGELFFGEGSRLTVL.

To note about this clonotype: The CDR3 carries no conserved terminal phenylalanine or tryptophan, so it likely arises from a read error. This chain uses TRBV20-1 with TRBJ2-3; D remains ambiguous. The CDR3 runs to 14 residues. V was trimmed by 4 bases and J by 0 bases, leaving 11 bases between them. Germline V lookup: CDR1 DFQATT, CDR2 SNEGSKA (reference sequence). The chain's CDR3 is CSATDPSSTDTQYS. The DNA for the CDR3 is TGCAGTGCTACCGACCCCTCGAGCACAGATACGCAGTATTCT.

This clonotype was observed a handful of times. V is TRBV16 and J is TRBJ1-5, with D uncertain. Between the trimmed V and J ends, which lost 1 base and 0 bases, there was a span of 7 bases. The CDR3 extends over 15 amino acids. Per germline, CDR1 KGHSY and CDR2 FQNENV. This CDR3 reads CASSQWSYSNQPQHF. The CDR3 DNA follows: TGTGCCAGCAGCCAATGGTCGTATAGCAATCAGCCCCAGCATTTT.

J is TRBJ2-7 and V is TRBV19; a possible D gene is TRBD1 (6 bases). The length of the CDR3 is 14 residues. Trimming pared 3 bases from V and 0 bases from J, leaving 9 bases between. The germline gives CDR1 LNHDA, CDR2 SQIVND (reference sequence). The CDR3 loop reads CASSIRTASYEQYF. CDR3 in DNA: TGTGCCAGTAGTATCCGGACAGCCTCCTACGAGCAGTACTTC.

This clonotype was found many times. This chain links TRBV19 with TRBJ2-2; 9 bases match TRBD1. V trimming: 6 bases; J trimming: 0 bases; junction bases outside the gene matches: 2. The CDR3 has 15 amino acids. Per the germline V gene, CDR1 is LNHDA and CDR2 is SQIVND (reference sequence). This CDR3 is CASRTGGANTGELFF. CDR3 bases: TGTGCCAGTAGGACAGGGGGAGCGAACACCGGGGAGCTGTTTTTT.

This clonotype was detected ten times or more. This chain joins TRBV28 and TRBJ2-1, with TRBD2 matching over 9 bases. Germline lookup yields CDR1 MDHEN and CDR2 SYDVKM. Trimming removed 4 bases from V and 7 bases from J; junction bases left unmatched: 11. The CDR3 runs to 16 residues. The CDR3 loop is CASSSGLAGVLNEQFF. The CDR3 DNA reads TGTGCCAGCAGTTCCGGTTTAGCGGGAGTTCTAAATGAGCAGTTCTTC.

This clonotype was counted many times. One end of the junction fails to match germline, which may point to a read error. The chain combines TRBV5-1 with TRBJ1-1; D gene unclear. Germline values: CDR1 SGHRS, CDR2 YFSETQ. The CDR3 runs 14 residues. For the CDR3, the DNA is TGTGCCAGCAGTTTGGAAGGGATGAACACTGAAGCTTTCTTT. It codes for CASSLEGMNTEAFF.

This clonotype was detected a few times. The V call is TRBV6-2 or TRBV6-3, the J call TRBJ1-2, with a tentative D call TRBD1 (5 bases). This CDR3 contains 12 residues. V was pared by 5 bases and J by 5 bases, with 9 bases between. Germline V lookup: CDR1 MNHEY, CDR2 SVGEGT. Here the CDR3 reads CASSDRQYGYTF. CDR3 DNA sequence: TGTGCCAGCAGTGACAGACAGTATGGCTACACCTTC.

There are many counts of this clonotype. This chain links TRBV2 with TRBJ2-1; a possible D gene is TRBD2 (6 bases). This CDR3 contains 14 residues. Germline assignment: CDR1 SNHLY and CDR2 FYNNEI. V gave up 6 bases and J gave up 0 bases, with 9 bases separating them. CDR3 DNA sequence: TGTGCCAGCAGGGGACTTAGCTCCTACAATGAGCAGTTCTTC. The encoded protein is CASRGLSSYNEQFF. The entire variable domain, with the rest obtained from reference TRBV2 and TRBJ2-1, is as follows: EPEVTQTPSHQVTQMGQEVILRCVPISNHLYFYWYRQILGQKVEFLVSFYNNEISEKSEIFDDQFSVERPDGSNFTLKIRSTKLEDSAMYFCASRGLSSYNEQFFGPGTRLTVL.